Shown below are 28 T cell receptor beta chains from a single sample sequenced in a study of PD-1 blockade in classical Hodgkin lymphoma. Sequenced by immunoSEQ multiplex PCR; TCRdb stores in-frame clones only, minus some. Of roughly 25,000 clones listed, approximately 82% are singletons. Each of the patients experienced relapse following autologous stem cell transplantation, and their brentuximab vedotin exposure differed. The source was peripheral blood mononuclear cells (PBMCs), collected before the second cycle of nivolumab. Receptor source: a human donor with classical Hodgkin lymphoma.

J is TRBJ2-7 and V is TRBV28; 10 bases are a match to TRBD1. CDR1 and CDR2 (germline): MDHEN, SYDVKM. The V gene end was trimmed by 2 bases and the J gene end by 2 bases; junction bases not matched to a gene: 9. The CDR3 has 17 amino acids. CDR3 loop: CASSLALAGTGAYEQYF. In nucleotides, the CDR3 is TGTGCCAGCAGTTTAGCCCTAGCCGGGACAGGGGCCTACGAGCAGTACTTC.

The chain employs TRBV19 and TRBJ1-5, with D uncertain. This CDR3 is built from 15 residues. Trimming left V 2 bases short and J 1 base short, with 9 bases between. Germline loops: CDR1 LNHDA, CDR2 SQIVND (reference sequence). The CDR3 sequence is CASSISQRSNQPQHF. The CDR3 nucleotides are TGTGCCAGTAGTATAAGTCAGAGGAGCAATCAGCCCCAGCATTTT.

This clone was seen more than once but under ten times. The chain recombines TRBV19 with TRBJ2-1; D gene unclear. V gave up 1 base and J gave up 8 bases, with 9 bases separating them. CDR3 size: 13 residues. CDR1 is LNHDA, CDR2 SQIVND, per germline (reference sequence). As DNA, the CDR3 is TGTGCCAGTAGTATAGGGGCCCTGGATGAGCAGTTCTTC. As protein: CASSIGALDEQFF.

The chain carries TRBV20-1 and TRBJ1-2; D not resolved. Trimming left V 0 bases short and J 6 bases short, with 2 bases between. CDR1 is DFQATT, CDR2 SNEGSKA, per germline (reference sequence). The CDR3 is 10 residues long. The CDR3 region is CSAREDGYTF. In DNA, the CDR3 is TGCAGTGCTAGAGAAGATGGCTACACCTTC.

The chain employs TRBV14 and TRBJ1-6; D unclear. CDR1 and CDR2 (germline): SGHDN, FVKESK. Trimming removed 4 bases at V and 10 bases at J, with 11 bases between. The CDR3 covers 13 residues. In nucleotides, the CDR3 is TGTGCCAGCAGCCGTCAGACGGCCTCACCCCTCCACTTT. Translating gives CASSRQTASPLHF.

J is TRBJ2-3 and V is TRBV5-4; D is possibly TRBD2 (6 bases). The germline V gene encodes CDR1 SGHNT and CDR2 YYREEE (reference sequence). V lost 2 bases, J lost 3 bases, and 10 bases lay in between. This CDR3 spans 14 amino acids. Written as DNA, the CDR3 is TGTGCCAGCAGCTTCCGGCGGGGTACAGATACGCAGTATTTT. Its translation is CASSFRRGTDTQYF. The whole variable domain, remainder taken from reference TRBV5-4 and TRBJ2-3, is ETGVTQSPTHLIKTRGQQVTLRCSSQSGHNTVSWYQQALGQGPQFIFQYYREEENGRGNFPPRFSGLQFPNYSSELNVNALELDDSALYLCASSFRRGTDTQYFGPGTRLTVL.

Comment on this clone: An end of the junction does not agree with germline; a read error may underlie this. The chain recombines TRBV5-5 with TRBJ1-1, with D unresolved. This CDR3 has 15 amino acids. In germline, CDR1 is SGHKS, CDR2 YYEKEE (reference sequence). Written as DNA, the CDR3 is TGCGCCAGCAGCCAAGAACCTTTTTCGAACACTGAAGCTTTCTTT. Its protein is CASSQEPFSNTEAFF. The complete variable domain, with remaining parts taken from reference TRBV5-5 and TRBJ1-1, reads DAGVTQSPTHLIKTRGQQVTLRCSPISGHKSVSWYQQVLGQGPQFIFQYYEKEERGRGNFPDRFSARQFPNYSSELNVNALLLGDSALYLCASSQEPFSNTEAFFGQGTRLTVV.

In this sample, this clone turned up a few times. The chain links TRBV11-2 to TRBJ1-2; 7 bases match TRBD1. The germline CDR1 and CDR2 sequences are SGHAT and FQNNGV. Trimming took 6 bases from V and 3 from J; bases not matched to a gene: 4. The CDR3 spans 13 residues. The CDR3 sequence: CASRNRGHYGYTF. The CDR3 DNA sequence: TGTGCCAGCAGGAACAGGGGCCACTATGGCTACACCTTC.

The chain's CDR3 is CASSYVWRPGLEQYF. In DNA form, the CDR3 reads TGTGCCAGCAGTTACGTTTGGCGGCCCGGCCTCGAGCAGTACTTC. The chain joins TRBV6-6 to TRBJ2-7; D not resolved. Trimming pared 2 bases from V and 6 bases from J, leaving 17 bases between. The CDR3 loop spans 15 amino acids. In germline, CDR1 is MNHNY, CDR2 SVGAGI (reference sequence).

This clone was found once. The chain employs TRBV7-2 and TRBJ2-7, with D unresolved. V was trimmed by 2 bases and J by 7 bases, leaving 12 bases between them. The CDR3 length is 13 residues. Germline V gene lookup returns CDR1 SGHTA and CDR2 FQGNSA. As DNA, the CDR3 is TGTGCCAGCAGCTTATACTCGGAAAATGAGCAGTACTTC. Its protein is CASSLYSENEQYF.

The rearrangement links TRBV30 to TRBJ1-2; 9 bases are shared with TRBD1. Germline V lookup: CDR1 GTSNPN, CDR2 SVGIG (reference sequence). The CDR3 has 13 residues. The ends lost 3 bases at V and 7 bases at J; junction bases unmatched: 6. CDR3 coding DNA: TGTGCCTGGAGATTCGGGACAGGGAGTGGCTACACCTTC. Its translation: CAWRFGTGSGYTF.

This rearrangement joins TRBV7-2 to TRBJ2-1; D is unclear. Germline V gene lookup returns CDR1 SGHTA and CDR2 FQGNSA. The CDR3 is made up of 15 amino acids. Trimming stripped 2 bases from V and 4 bases from J, with 12 bases between. CDR3 coding DNA: TGTGCCAGCAGCTTAATTTTTACCAATTACAATGAGCAGTTCTTC. This translates into CASSLIFTNYNEQFF.

The chain joins TRBV7-9 to TRBJ2-2, with no clear D. Germline-derived CDR1 and CDR2 are SEHNR and FQNEAQ (reference sequence). With 3 bases removed from V and 4 bases from J, the gap between germline ends came to 12 bases. The CDR3 totals 15 residues. The CDR3 bases are TGTGCCAGCAGCTTGGAACCATTTAGCACCGGGGAGCTGTTTTTT. It encodes CASSLEPFSTGELFF.

The chain uses TRBV10-3 and TRBJ1-5, with D unresolved. The CDR3 has 13 residues. Germline CDR1 is ENHRY and CDR2 is SYGVKD. Deletions cut 7 bases from V and 1 base from J, with 8 bases between. CDR3 loop: CAINRESNQPQHF. Written as DNA, the CDR3 is TGTGCCATCAACCGGGAAAGCAATCAGCCCCAGCATTTT.

The genes are TRBV4-1 and TRBJ2-5, with 8 bases fitting TRBD2. Unmatched junction bases numbered 8, after V lost 3 bases and J lost 2 bases. The CDR3 totals 16 residues. Germline CDR1 is MGHRA and CDR2 is YSYEKL. CDR3 in amino acids: CASSQFGAGGQETQYF. The DNA of the CDR3 is TGCGCCAGCAGCCAGTTCGGGGCGGGGGGTCAAGAGACCCAGTACTTC.

This clone was counted a few times. V usage is TRBV5-1 and J usage is TRBJ2-4; D possibly corresponds to TRBD2 (6 bases). Germline CDR1 SGHRS, CDR2 YFSETQ. CDR3 length equals 15 residues. Trimming pared 4 bases from V and 1 base from J, leaving 12 bases between. CDR3 region: CASSPGGTAKNIQYF. The CDR3 DNA reads as TGCGCCAGCAGCCCTGGGGGGACGGCCAAAAACATTCAGTACTTC.

The genes are TRBV19 and TRBJ1-2; D may be TRBD1 (5 bases). The ends were cut back, 5 bases at V and 5 bases at J, with 12 bases in the middle. Germline CDR1 LNHDA, CDR2 SQIVND (reference sequence). This CDR3 has 13 residues. Written as DNA, the CDR3 is TGTGCCAGTAGTGTAACGGAGGGGTATGGCTACACCTTC. The encoded protein is CASSVTEGYGYTF.

V and J are TRBV19 and TRBJ2-3, with TRBD2 matching 8 bases. Germline-derived CDR1 and CDR2 are LNHDA and SQIVND (reference sequence). The V segment lost 5 bases and the J segment 4 bases; nucleotides outside the gene matches: 8. This CDR3 has 15 residues. CDR3 sequence reads: CASSFPGGAADTQYF. The DNA of the CDR3 is TGTGCCAGTAGTTTCCCCGGGGGGGCAGCAGATACGCAGTATTTT.

This sequence joins TRBV13 and TRBJ2-7; 11 bases line up with TRBD1. The CDR3 contains 14 residues. From germline, CDR1 is PRHDT and CDR2 FYEKMQ (reference sequence). The ends lost 5 bases at V and 9 bases at J; junction bases unmatched: 9. Here the CDR3 reads CASSLGTGGSTQYF. DNA of the CDR3: TGTGCCAGCAGCCTCGGGACAGGGGGATCGACGCAGTACTTC.

The rearrangement joins TRBV7-2 to TRBJ1-4, with D tentatively TRBD1 (5 bases). V gave up 3 bases and J gave up 11 bases, with 10 bases separating them. The CDR3 sequence is 12 residues long. Germline-derived CDR1 and CDR2 are SGHTA and FQGNSA. CDR3 protein: CASSLGDDKLFF. As DNA, the CDR3 is TGTGCCAGCAGCTTGGGGGACGACAAACTGTTTTTT.

The rearrangement joins TRBV6-5 to TRBJ2-7; D might be TRBD2 (5 bases). The V and J ends lost 9 bases and 7 bases respectively, with 10 bases between them. The CDR3 is 10 residues long. Germline V gives CDR1 MNHEY, CDR2 SVGAGI. The DNA for the CDR3 is TGTGCCAGTGGGAGATCGGAGCAGTACTTC. Encoded protein: CASGRSEQYF.

CDR3 sequence reads: CASSLVGGRAKNIQYF. The DNA of the CDR3 is TGTGCCAGCAGCTTGGTAGGGGGCCGAGCCAAAAACATTCAGTACTTC. This chain joins TRBV5-6 and TRBJ2-4; 7 bases are a match to TRBD1. CDR1 and CDR2 from the germline V gene are SGHDT and YYEEEE. Germline trimming cut 0 bases from V and 0 bases from J; bases unmatched to any gene: 3. The CDR3 runs to 16 residues.

This clone came up a few times. This CDR3 is CASSVDETGGFEAFF. As DNA, the CDR3 is TGTGCCAGCAGCGTAGATGAGACAGGGGGGTTCGAAGCTTTCTTT. The chain uses TRBV9 and TRBJ1-1; 9 bases match TRBD1. The V gene's germline CDR1 is SGDLS and CDR2 YYNGEE. CDR3 length: 15 residues. The junction had 8 bases not matched to a gene; V was cut back by 0 bases and J by 8 bases.

This chain connects TRBV5-4 to TRBJ2-3; perhaps TRBD1 as D (6 bases). The V gene's germline CDR1 is SGHNT and CDR2 YYREEE (reference sequence). CDR3 length equals 12 residues. Trimming removed 4 bases from V and 6 bases from J, with 9 bases in between. CDR3 in DNA: TGTGCCAGCAGCCGTACAGGGGATACGCAGTATTTT. Its translation is CASSRTGDTQYF.

As DNA, the CDR3 is TGTGCCAGCAGCTTAGGCGGACCCTACGAGCAGTACTTC. It is translated as CASSLGGPYEQYF. V is TRBV11-2 and J is TRBJ2-7; D call uncertain. The CDR3 runs to 13 residues. Trimming stripped 1 base from V and 2 bases from J, with 6 bases between. Germline V CDR1 and CDR2: SGHAT, FQNNGV.

V is TRBV19 and J is TRBJ1-5; D is undetermined. The CDR3 loop spans 14 amino acids. The V and J ends lost 6 bases and 5 bases respectively, with 14 bases between them. Germline V CDR1 and CDR2: LNHDA, SQIVND (reference sequence). The CDR3 sequence: CASSGGGEDQPQHF. The CDR3, as DNA: TGTGCCAGTAGCGGTGGCGGGGAAGATCAGCCCCAGCATTTT. Supplemented by reference TRBV19 and TRBJ1-5, the full variable domain reads DGGITQSPKYLFRKEGQNVTLSCEQNLNHDAMYWYRQDPGQGLRLIYYSQIVNDFQKGDIAEGYSVSREKKESFPLTVTSAQKNPTAFYLCASSGGGEDQPQHFGDGTRLSIL.

The genes are TRBV2 and TRBJ2-3, with 15 nucleotides matching TRBD2. Germline assignment: CDR1 SNHLY and CDR2 FYNNEI. The CDR3 is 18 amino acids. Trimming took 6 bases from V and 2 from J; bases not matched to a gene: 9. CDR3 loop: CASRGPGTSGGFTDTQYF. CDR3 nucleotide sequence: TGTGCCAGCAGAGGCCCAGGGACTAGCGGGGGGTTCACAGATACGCAGTATTTT.

This clone occurred once. The chain carries TRBV4-3 and TRBJ1-4; perhaps TRBD1 as D (6 bases). The V and J ends lost 1 base and 7 bases respectively, with 10 bases between them. There are 14 residues in the CDR3. The germline V gene encodes CDR1 LGHNA and CDR2 YSLEER. The CDR3: CASSQGGAGEKLFF. As DNA, the CDR3 is TGCGCCAGCAGCCAAGGGGGGGCGGGTGAAAAACTGTTTTTT.